Listed below are T cell receptor beta chains from one sample, sequenced in a study of CD8+ T cells in alopecia areata. Here immunoSEQ multiplex PCR was the method, and the copy in TCRdb shows in-frame clones only, minus some. The sample contains some 150,000 clones, less than 75% of which appear only once. Sequencing input: CD8+ T cells sorted from blood. The receptors were sampled from a human donor in good health. Both conserved end residues are part of each CDR3. A D gene is named only where the DNA matches it firmly. Clone size is stated in some rows and not others, as once, few, many or a class when expanded.

>TRBJ2-1|NA|NA|TRBV7-8
CASSLRETGLANEQFF
TGTGCCAGCAGCTTACGCGAAACAGGGCTGGCCAATGAGCAGTTCTTC
>TRBJ2-7|NA|NA|TRBV6-1
CASSAREAYYEQYF
TGTGCCAGCAGTGCCCGGGAAGCCTACTACGAGCAGTACTTC
>TRBJ2-5|few|TRBD2|TRBV28
CASIPMSGLAAVRTQYF
TGTGCCAGCATCCCGATGTCGGGACTAGCGGCCGTAAGGACCCAGTACTTC
>TRBJ1-1|NA|NA|TRBV5-1
CASSRTVNTEAFF
TGCGCCAGCAGCCGGACTGTTAACACTGAAGCTTTCTTT
>TRBJ2-7|NA|TRBD2|TRBV28
CASSPFYSVAGVVYEQYF
TGTGCCAGCAGTCCCTTTTATTCTGTAGCGGGAGTCGTTTACGAGCAGTACTTC
>TRBJ1-5|NA|NA|TRBV15
CATSRGQLGGNQPQHF
TGTGCCACCAGCAGAGGCCAGCTCGGGGGCAATCAGCCCCAGCATTTT
>TRBJ2-7|NA|NA|TRBV28
CASSPYRYGEQYF
TGTGCCAGCAGTCCGTACAGGTACGGCGAGCAGTACTTC
>TRBJ2-5|NA|NA|TRBV29-1
CSVWWGNQETQYF
TGCAGCGTTTGGTGGGGCAACCAAGAGACCCAGTACTTC
>TRBJ2-1|NA|NA|TRBV30
CAWSSFYNEQFF
TGTGCCTGGAGTTCTTTCTACAATGAGCAGTTCTTC
>TRBJ2-7|NA|TRBD2|TRBV29-1
CSVEGGRANEQYF
TGCAGCGTTGAGGGCGGGAGGGCCAATGAGCAGTACTTC
>TRBJ2-1|few|TRBD1|TRBV19
CASSIWDRGYNEQFF
TGTGCCAGTAGTATCTGGGACAGGGGTTACAATGAGCAGTTCTTC
>TRBJ2-5|NA|NA|TRBV13
CASSPRGETQYF
TGTGCCAGCAGCCCAAGGGGGGAGACCCAGTACTTC
>TRBJ2-7|few|NA|TRBV7-2
CASSLVGTTNEQYF
TGTGCCAGCAGCTTAGTTGGGACAACTAACGAGCAGTACTTC
>TRBJ2-3|NA|NA|TRBV29-1
CSVEGQIRDIRTDTQYF
TGCAGCGTTGAAGGTCAGATCCGGGACATCCGCACAGATACGCAGTATTTT
>TRBJ2-7|few|NA|TRBV25-1
CASSAGLRALGEQYF
TGTGCCAGCAGTGCAGGGTTGAGGGCCCTCGGCGAGCAGTACTTC
>TRBJ2-7|few|TRBD2|TRBV6-6
CASSWSGSYEQYF
TGTGCCAGCAGTTGGAGCGGGAGCTACGAGCAGTACTTC
>TRBJ2-5|NA|NA|TRBV28
CASSLDPLGTQYF
TGTGCCAGCAGTTTGGATCCGTTGGGGACCCAGTACTTC
>TRBJ2-5|NA|NA|TRBV6-6
CASRGAVEETQYF
TGTGCCAGTAGGGGTGCGGTAGAAGAGACCCAGTACTTC
>TRBJ2-1|NA|NA|TRBV5-6
CASSFSSSNEQFF
TGTGCCAGCAGTTTCTCCAGTAGCAATGAGCAGTTCTTC
>TRBJ2-5|NA|TRBD1|TRBV28
CASSRDRGALETQYF
TGTGCCAGCAGCCGAGACAGGGGCGCTCTAGAGACCCAGTACTTC
>TRBJ2-1|few|NA|TRBV28
CASSFLEDNEQFF
TGTGCCAGCAGTTTCTTAGAAGACAATGAGCAGTTCTTC
>TRBJ1-2|once|TRBD1|TRBV7-9
CASSSTGDRGYTF
TGTGCCAGCAGCTCGACAGGGGATCGTGGCTACACCTTC
>TRBJ1-1|NA|NA|TRBV29-1
CSVPRGTEAFF
TGCAGCGTGCCCCGGGGAACTGAAGCTTTCTTT
>TRBJ2-2|NA|NA|TRBV25-1
CASSEGARTGELFF
TGTGCCAGCAGTGAAGGGGCCCGTACCGGGGAGCTGTTTTTT
>TRBJ1-4|NA|NA|TRBV2
CASSEWASDEKLFF
TGTGCCAGCAGTGAATGGGCCTCCGATGAAAAACTGTTTTTT
>TRBJ2-1|NA|NA|TRBV7-6
CASSLDPGTYNEQFF
TGTGCCAGCAGCTTAGATCCAGGGACCTACAATGAGCAGTTCTTC
>TRBJ2-3|NA|TRBD2|TRBV7-8
CASSLFREGRDTQYF
TGTGCCAGCAGCTTATTCCGGGAGGGGAGAGATACGCAGTATTTT
>TRBJ1-3|NA|NA|TRBV9
CASSADLNSGNTIYF
TGTGCCAGCAGCGCAGACTTGAACTCTGGAAACACCATATATTTT
>TRBJ2-5|NA|NA|TRBV6-1
CASSDRSSWGETQYF
TGTGCCAGCAGTGATCGGTCCAGTTGGGGGGAGACCCAGTACTTC
>TRBJ1-5|NA|NA|TRBV4-1
CASSQELTQPQHF
TGCGCCAGCAGCCAAGAATTAACTCAGCCCCAGCATTTT
>TRBJ2-7|NA|TRBD2|TRBV27
CASSLGTSGVYEQYF
TGTGCCAGCAGTTTAGGGACTAGCGGGGTCTACGAGCAGTACTTC
>TRBJ2-1|NA|TRBD2|TRBV2
CAVLAGVGNEQFF
TGTGCCGTCCTAGCGGGAGTGGGGAATGAGCAGTTCTTC
>TRBJ2-7|NA|NA|TRBV7-6
CASSLSGTKSYEQYF
TGTGCCAGCAGCTTGTCCGGGACAAAGAGCTACGAGCAGTACTTC
>TRBJ2-1|NA|TRBD1|TRBV9
CASSAPGQGAGEQFF
TGTGCCAGCAGCGCCCCGGGACAGGGGGCGGGTGAGCAGTTCTTC
>TRBJ2-3|NA|TRBD1|TRBV29-1
CSVRTGEALIADTQYF
TGCAGCGTCCGGACAGGGGAGGCTCTGATAGCAGATACGCAGTATTTT
>TRBJ1-2|NA|NA|TRBV7-9
CASSFVRDGYTF
TGTGCCAGCAGCTTCGTCAGGGATGGCTACACCTTC
>TRBJ2-7|NA|TRBD1|TRBV29-1
CSVEAQGAALYF
TGCAGCGTTGAGGCGCAGGGGGCGGCTCTGTACTTC
>TRBJ2-4|few|NA|TRBV5-1
CASSSGPPRWYF
TGCGCCAGCAGCTCCGGGCCCCCCCGATGGTACTTC
>TRBJ1-1|NA|NA|TRBV6-5
CASSYSMGGYYTEAFF
TGTGCCAGCAGTTATTCGATGGGCGGGTATTATACTGAAGCTTTCTTT
>TRBJ2-1|few|TRBD2|TRBV29-1
CSVEGGETSGLNEQFF
TGCAGCGTTGAGGGTGGTGAGACTAGCGGTCTCAATGAGCAGTTCTTC
>TRBJ2-7|NA|TRBD1|TRBV28
CASRRQGTDEQYF
TGTGCCAGCAGGCGACAGGGGACGGACGAGCAGTACTTC
>TRBJ2-7|NA|TRBD2|TRBV7-2
CASSPKTGLAGGPSYEQYF
TGTGCCAGCAGCCCGAAGACGGGACTAGCGGGAGGGCCGAGCTACGAGCAGTACTTC
>TRBJ2-5|once|TRBD2|TRBV5-5
CASSLTSGTGGETQYF
TGTGCCAGCAGCTTGACTAGCGGGACCGGGGGGGAGACCCAGTACTTC
>TRBJ2-5|NA|NA|TRBV6-1
CASSAPQETQYF
TGTGCCAGCAGTGCTCCTCAAGAGACCCAGTACTTC
>TRBJ1-1|NA|NA|TRBV20-1
CSAHTSDQAFF
TGCAGTGCTCACACTTCGGACCAAGCTTTCTTT
>TRBJ2-7|NA|NA|TRBV23-1
CASSLWAEQYF
TGCGCCAGCAGTCTATGGGCCGAGCAGTACTTC
>TRBJ2-1|NA|TRBD2|TRBV4-1
CASSQWTSGTSSYNEQFF
TGCGCCAGCAGCCAATGGACTAGCGGGACTAGCTCCTACAATGAGCAGTTCTTC
>TRBJ2-4|few|NA|TRBV5-6
CASSLDGNIQYF
TGTGCCAGCAGCTTGGATGGAAACATTCAGTACTTC
>TRBJ2-5|NA|TRBD2|TRBV15
CATSGGTSGSTQYF
TGTGCCACCAGCGGCGGGACTAGCGGTAGTACCCAGTACTTC
>TRBJ2-7|NA|TRBD1|TRBV7-9
CASSLPTGVTYEQYF
TGTGCCAGCAGCTTACCGACAGGGGTGACCTACGAGCAGTACTTC
>TRBJ1-2|few|NA|TRBV7-8
CASSPPRGNHLGYTF
TGTGCCAGCAGCCCCCCGAGGGGAAACCATCTTGGCTACACCTTC
>TRBJ2-2|NA|NA|TRBV29-1
CSVGLDGELFF
TGCAGCGTTGGTCTAGATGGGGAGCTGTTTTTT
>TRBJ1-3|NA|NA|TRBV6-6
CASRGSGNTIYF
TGTGCCAGCCGAGGGTCTGGAAACACCATATATTTT
>TRBJ1-1|once|NA|TRBV25-1
CASSEHRNTEAFF
TGTGCCAGCAGCGAACATCGGAACACTGAAGCTTTCTTT
>TRBJ2-5|NA|NA|TRBV4-1
CASSQEAADSGKTQYF
TGCGCCAGCAGCCAAGAAGCTGCGGACTCTGGGAAGACCCAGTACTTC
>TRBJ2-1|NA|NA|TRBV4-1
CASSQADNEQFF
TGCGCCAGCAGCCAAGCTGACAATGAGCAGTTCTTC
>TRBJ2-7|few|TRBD2|TRBV29-1
CSVELAGSDYEQYF
TGCAGCGTTGAGCTAGCGGGATCCGACTACGAGCAGTACTTC
>TRBJ1-2|few|NA|TRBV5-6
CASKEGPNYGYTF
TGTGCCAGCAAGGAAGGACCTAACTATGGCTACACCTTC
>TRBJ2-1|NA|NA|TRBV5-1
CASSLVGEQFF
TGCGCCAGCAGCTTGGTGGGTGAGCAGTTCTTC